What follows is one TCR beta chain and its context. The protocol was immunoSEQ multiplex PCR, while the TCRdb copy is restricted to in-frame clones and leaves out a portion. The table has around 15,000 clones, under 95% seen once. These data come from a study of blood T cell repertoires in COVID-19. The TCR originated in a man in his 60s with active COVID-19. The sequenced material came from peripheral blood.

The CDR3 reads CASSLSPGNSPLHF. CDR3 DNA sequence: TGTGCCAGCAGCTTATCGCCCGGGAATTCACCCCTCCACTTT. The chain has TRBV7-2 and TRBJ1-6; D gene ambiguous. V lost 2 bases to trimming and J lost 7 bases, with 9 bases between them. Germline V lookup: CDR1 SGHTA, CDR2 FQGNSA. The CDR3 has 14 residues.